A single sample is the source of the 21 T cell receptor beta chains below, sequenced in a study of regulatory T cells in long-lasting Graves disease. TCR beta libraries were built with iRepertoire HTBI primers and Arm-PCR of CDR3 regions. In TCRdb, the multiplex PCR reads were re-called with MiXCR into one record per CDR3 protein. The sample records almost 350,000 distinct CDR3 sequences, 15% to 20% being singletons. The time point was: persistent/refractory GD, antithyroid drugs over 5 years with positive TRAb. PBMCs provided the RNA from which the TCR library was made. The sample consisted of peripheral blood mononuclear cells (PBMCs), taken when the disease was refractory, from a patient treated with antithyroid drugs. The receptors originated from a female donor with Graves disease.

This clonotype was detected only a few times. The V gene is TRBV12-3 or TRBV12-4, the J gene TRBJ2-7, with 7 bases identical to TRBD1. CDR3 length equals 14 residues. Unmatched junction bases numbered 10, after V lost 5 bases and J lost 6 bases. The CDR3 sequence is CASSPTVGGFEQYF. The CDR3 nucleotides are TGTGCCAGCAGTCCGACCGTAGGGGGCTTCGAGCAGTACTTC.

This clonotype showed up many times. This sequence joins TRBV29-1 and TRBJ1-1; TRBD1 might be the D (5 bases). This CDR3 region has 11 residues. Germline loops: CDR1 SQVTM, CDR2 ANQGSEA. Deletions cut 5 bases from V and 11 bases from J, with 15 bases between. The CDR3: CSVRGEVAAFF. In nucleotides, the CDR3 is TGCAGCGTTAGAGGGGAGGTGGCGGCTTTCTTT.

This clonotype was seen many times. The genes are TRBV20-1 and TRBJ1-2, with D uncertain. The germline V and J ends were trimmed by 0 bases and 7 bases, with 12 bases remaining between them. The CDR3 runs to 13 residues. Germline CDR1 is DFQATT and CDR2 is SNEGSKA (reference sequence). The CDR3 DNA is TGCAGTGCTAGAGATCGGTACAGCTTTGGCTACACCTTC. Amino acids: CSARDRYSFGYTF.

This clonotype was counted only a few times. The chain joins TRBV12-5 to TRBJ2-1, with D possibly being TRBD2 (6 bases). Germline values: CDR1 LGHNT, CDR2 FRNRAP. The ends were cut back, 5 bases at V and 7 bases at J, with 9 bases in the middle. The CDR3 covers 12 residues. CDR3 amino acids: CASGPGLNEQFF. In nucleotides, the CDR3 is TGTGCTAGTGGTCCCGGACTAAATGAGCAGTTCTTC. Drawing the rest from reference TRBV12-5 and TRBJ2-1, the complete variable domain is DARVTQTPRHKVTEMGQEVTMRCQPILGHNTVFWYRQTMMQGLELLAYFRNRAPLDDSGMPKDRFSAEMPDATLATLKIQPSEPRDSAVYFCASGPGLNEQFFGPGTRLTVL.

This chain links TRBV18 with TRBJ2-1, with TRBD2 matching over 14 bases. The CDR3 is made up of 15 amino acids. Germline trimming cut 4 bases from V and 7 bases from J; bases unmatched to any gene: 3. The germline gives CDR1 KGHSH, CDR2 LQKENI. CDR3 sequence (DNA): TGTGCCAGCTCACGGGGACTAGCGGGAGTTAATGAGCAGTTCTTC. Protein: CASSRGLAGVNEQFF.

V usage is TRBV10-3 and J usage is TRBJ2-7; D remains unclear. Deletions cut 0 bases from V and 6 bases from J, with 12 bases between. This CDR3 is built from 14 residues. CDR1 is ENHRY, CDR2 SYGVKD, per germline. CDR3 loop: CAISESRQQSEQYF. The CDR3 region has the DNA TGTGCCATCAGTGAGTCGCGACAACAGTCCGAGCAGTACTTC.

This chain links TRBV3-1 with TRBJ1-5, with a weak D call TRBD1 (5 bases). The CDR3 length is 13 residues. The germline V gene has CDR1 LGHDT and CDR2 YNNKEL (reference sequence). Between the trimmed V and J ends, which lost 0 bases and 9 bases, there was a span of 9 bases. In DNA, the CDR3 is TGTGCCAGCAGCCAAGATGGGGGGACGCCCCAGCATTTT. Residues: CASSQDGGTPQHF.

Ten or more counts support this clonotype. V usage is TRBV28 and J usage is TRBJ1-3, with D unresolved. V gave up 3 bases and J gave up 0 bases, with 9 bases separating them. The CDR3 totals 15 residues. In germline, CDR1 is MDHEN, CDR2 SYDVKM. The CDR3 DNA is TGTGCCAGCAGTTTTACCCTCCCCTCTGGAAACACCATATATTTT. As protein: CASSFTLPSGNTIYF.

The rearrangement joins TRBV5-1 to TRBJ2-6; no firm D call. The CDR3 contains 16 residues. The germline V gene encodes CDR1 SGHRS and CDR2 YFSETQ. V was trimmed by 4 bases and J by 0 bases, leaving 11 bases between them. The CDR3 protein is CASSPLGDSGANVLTF. DNA of the CDR3: TGCGCCAGCAGCCCCCTTGGGGACTCTGGGGCCAACGTCCTGACTTTC.

At least ten counts were recorded for this clonotype. The chain has TRBV28 and TRBJ2-5; D gene uncertain. V was trimmed by 4 bases and J by 2 bases, leaving 8 bases between them. The CDR3 length is 13 residues. Germline assignment: CDR1 MDHEN and CDR2 SYDVKM. The CDR3 loop is CASSWTEQETQYF. The CDR3, as DNA: TGTGCCAGCAGTTGGACGGAGCAAGAGACCCAGTACTTC.

The sample holds many counts of this clonotype. This sequence joins TRBV12-3 or TRBV12-4 and TRBJ1-6; TRBD1 matches 7 bases. J gave up 7 bases and V 7 bases, and 10 bases lay outside the gene matches. This CDR3 has 15 amino acids. This chain's CDR3 is CASTSDRSGNSPLHF. The CDR3 DNA sequence: TGTGCCAGCACCTCGGACAGGTCCGGAAATTCACCCCTCCACTTT.

This clonotype came up a few times. A much larger clone lies a single base off, so this may be a read error. The V gene is TRBV7-9, the J gene TRBJ2-5, with TRBD1 matching 8 bases. Germline CDR1 reads SEHNR; CDR2 reads FQNEAQ (reference sequence). This CDR3 is 13 amino acids long. The V gene end was trimmed by 3 bases and the J gene end by 4 bases; junction bases not matched to a gene: 1. CDR3 nucleotide sequence: TGTGCCAGCAGCTTCGACAGGGGAGAGACCCAGTACTTC. Protein product: CASSFDRGETQYF.

This clonotype was observed at least ten times. The V call is TRBV5-1, the J call TRBJ1-5, with a possible D match to TRBD1 (6 bases). Trimming stripped 0 bases from V and 4 bases from J, with 8 bases between. The germline V gene has CDR1 SGHRS and CDR2 YFSETQ. The CDR3 totals 14 residues. CDR3 sequence reads: CASSLGDTNQPQHF. The CDR3, as DNA: TGCGCCAGCAGCTTGGGGGACACTAATCAGCCCCAGCATTTT. Full variable domain (missing parts from reference TRBV5-1 and TRBJ1-5): KAGVTQTPRYLIKTRGQQVTLSCSPISGHRSVSWYQQTPGQGLQFLFEYFSETQRNKGNFPGRFSGRQFSNSRSEMNVSTLELGDSALYLCASSLGDTNQPQHFGDGTRLSIL.

In this sample, this clonotype turned up many times. This chain links TRBV6-2 or TRBV6-3 with TRBJ2-4; D assignment may be TRBD1 or TRBD2 (5 bases each). Germline-derived CDR1 and CDR2 are MNHEY and SVGEGT. Trimming pared 4 bases from V and 7 bases from J, leaving 8 bases between. This CDR3 comprises 12 residues. CDR3 sequence (DNA): TGTGCCAGCAGTTCGGGACGGAACATTCAGTACTTC. Protein product: CASSSGRNIQYF.

V gene TRBV19 combines with J gene TRBJ1-1; perhaps TRBD1 as D (5 bases). CDR1 and CDR2 (germline): LNHDA, SQIVND (reference sequence). The ends were cut back, 1 base at V and 4 bases at J, with 10 bases in the middle. The CDR3 sequence is 14 residues long. The CDR3 DNA is TGTGCCAGTAGTATAGGCGGGGGACCCACTGAAGCTTTCTTT. It encodes CASSIGGGPTEAFF.

This clonotype was seen ten or more times. This sequence joins TRBV27 and TRBJ2-5; TRBD1 agrees at 7 bases. Unmatched junction bases numbered 15, after V lost 4 bases and J lost 1 base. Germline V CDR1 and CDR2: MNHEY, SMNVEV (reference sequence). CDR3 length equals 18 residues. The CDR3 is CASSSTPTGFSLQETQYF. The DNA of the CDR3 is TGTGCCAGCAGTTCCACCCCGACAGGGTTTAGCCTCCAAGAGACCCAGTACTTC.

The rearrangement uses TRBV4-3 and TRBJ2-7, with 10 nucleotides matching TRBD1. Germline CDR1 reads LGHNA; CDR2 reads YSLEER. The CDR3 has 17 residues. V lost 0 bases to trimming and J lost 6 bases; unmatched junction nucleotides: 11. The CDR3 sequence: CASSQDPAGTGDGEQYF. The CDR3 region has the DNA TGCGCCAGCAGCCAAGATCCGGCCGGGACAGGGGACGGCGAGCAGTACTTC.

V and J are TRBV28 and TRBJ2-1, with D perhaps TRBD1 (7 bases). Germline V CDR1 and CDR2: MDHEN, SYDVKM. V was cut by 6 bases and J by 1 base, with 19 bases left in between. This CDR3 contains 17 residues. The CDR3 is CASSLIQGGFSYNEQFF. CDR3 nucleotides: TGTGCCAGCAGCCTAATTCAGGGGGGATTTTCCTACAATGAGCAGTTCTTC.

This clonotype was observed many times. The gene calls are TRBV7-9 and TRBJ2-2; D ambiguous. This CDR3 comprises 15 residues. Germline assignment: CDR1 SEHNR and CDR2 FQNEAQ (reference sequence). The V gene lost 3 bases and the J gene lost 0 bases, with 8 bases spanning the gap. CDR3 sequence: CASSFHNSNTGELFF. As DNA, the CDR3 is TGTGCCAGCAGCTTTCACAATTCGAACACCGGGGAGCTGTTTTTT.

Many counts were recorded for this clonotype. The chain is built from TRBV6-1 and TRBJ2-7; 7 bases are a match to TRBD1. V trimming: 4 bases; J trimming: 5 bases; junction bases outside the gene matches: 8. Germline CDR1 MNHNS, CDR2 SASEGT. The CDR3 is 14 residues long. CDR3 sequence: CASSGRTGGNEQYF. CDR3 coding DNA: TGTGCCAGCAGTGGCCGGACAGGCGGCAACGAGCAGTACTTC.

This clonotype was counted many times. The chain uses TRBV5-1 and TRBJ1-4; D possibly corresponds to TRBD1 (5 bases). Germline CDR1 is SGHRS and CDR2 is YFSETQ. The CDR3 consists of 14 residues. The V end was cut by 8 bases, the J end by 0 bases, with 11 bases between. The CDR3 DNA reads as TGCGCCAGTCGACAGTTTGCAACTAATGAAAAACTGTTTTTT. This encodes CASRQFATNEKLFF.